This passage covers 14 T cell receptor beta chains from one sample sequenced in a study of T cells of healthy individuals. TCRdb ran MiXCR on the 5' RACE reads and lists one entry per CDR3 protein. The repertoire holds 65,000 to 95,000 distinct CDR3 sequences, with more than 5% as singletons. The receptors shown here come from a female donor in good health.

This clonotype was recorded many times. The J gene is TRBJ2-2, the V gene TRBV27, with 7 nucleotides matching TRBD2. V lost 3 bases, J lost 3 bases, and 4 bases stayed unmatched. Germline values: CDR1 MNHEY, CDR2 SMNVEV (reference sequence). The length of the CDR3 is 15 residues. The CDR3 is CASSFGGVDTGELFF. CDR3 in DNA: TGTGCCAGCAGTTTTGGGGGGGTAGACACCGGGGAGCTGTTTTTT.

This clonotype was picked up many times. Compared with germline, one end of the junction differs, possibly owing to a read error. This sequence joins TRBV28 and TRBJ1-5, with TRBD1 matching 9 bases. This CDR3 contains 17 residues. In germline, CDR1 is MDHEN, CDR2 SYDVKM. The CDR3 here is CTSSSSTGGIGNQPQHF. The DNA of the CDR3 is TGTACCAGCAGTTCATCGACAGGGGGTATAGGCAATCAGCCCCAGCATTTT.

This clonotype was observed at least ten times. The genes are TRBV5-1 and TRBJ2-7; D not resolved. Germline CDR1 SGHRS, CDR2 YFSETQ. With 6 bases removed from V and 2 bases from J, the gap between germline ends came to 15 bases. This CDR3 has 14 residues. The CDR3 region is CASKVSGHTYEQYF. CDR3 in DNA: TGCGCCAGCAAGGTTTCAGGTCATACCTACGAGCAGTACTTC.

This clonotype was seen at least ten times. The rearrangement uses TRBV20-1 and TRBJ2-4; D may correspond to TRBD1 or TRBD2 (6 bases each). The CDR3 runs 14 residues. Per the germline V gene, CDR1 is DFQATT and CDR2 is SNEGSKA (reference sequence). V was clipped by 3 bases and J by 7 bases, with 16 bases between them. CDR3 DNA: TGCAGTGCTAGTGCGGAGGGGGAGCTCAACATTCAGTACTTC. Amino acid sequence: CSASAEGELNIQYF.

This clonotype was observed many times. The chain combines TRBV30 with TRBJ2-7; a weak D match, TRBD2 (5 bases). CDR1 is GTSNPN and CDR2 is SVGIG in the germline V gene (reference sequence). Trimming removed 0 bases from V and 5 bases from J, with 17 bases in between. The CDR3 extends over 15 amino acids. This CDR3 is CAWSVLGKNSHEQYF. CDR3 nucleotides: TGTGCCTGGAGTGTACTAGGGAAAAATAGCCACGAGCAGTACTTC.

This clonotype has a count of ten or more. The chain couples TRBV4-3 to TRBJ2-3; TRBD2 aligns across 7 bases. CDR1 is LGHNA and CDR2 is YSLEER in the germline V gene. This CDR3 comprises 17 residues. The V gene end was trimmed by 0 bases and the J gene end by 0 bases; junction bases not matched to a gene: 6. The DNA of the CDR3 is TGCGCCAGCAGCCAAGATCTAGCGGAGGGTAGCACAGATACGCAGTATTTT. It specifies CASSQDLAEGSTDTQYF.

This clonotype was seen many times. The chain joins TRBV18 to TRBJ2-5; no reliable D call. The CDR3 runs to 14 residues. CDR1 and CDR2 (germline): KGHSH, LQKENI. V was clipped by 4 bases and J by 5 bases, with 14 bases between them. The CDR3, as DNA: TGTGCCAGCTCACGGCGGCTCTACGGGGAGACCCAGTACTTC. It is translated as CASSRRLYGETQYF. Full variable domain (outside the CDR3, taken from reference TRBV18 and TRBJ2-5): NAGVMQNPRHLVRRRGQEARLRCSPMKGHSHVYWYRQLPEEGLKFMVYLQKENIIDESGMPKERFSAEFPKEGPSILRIQQVVRGDSAAYFCASSRRLYGETQYFGPGTRLLVL.

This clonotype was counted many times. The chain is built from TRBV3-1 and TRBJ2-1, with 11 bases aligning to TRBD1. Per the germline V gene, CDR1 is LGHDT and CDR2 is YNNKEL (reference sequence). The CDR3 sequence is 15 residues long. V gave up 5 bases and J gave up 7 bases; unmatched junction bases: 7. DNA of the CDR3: TGTGCCAGCAGCATGGGACAGGGGGTAGTGAATGAGCAGTTCTTC. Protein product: CASSMGQGVVNEQFF.

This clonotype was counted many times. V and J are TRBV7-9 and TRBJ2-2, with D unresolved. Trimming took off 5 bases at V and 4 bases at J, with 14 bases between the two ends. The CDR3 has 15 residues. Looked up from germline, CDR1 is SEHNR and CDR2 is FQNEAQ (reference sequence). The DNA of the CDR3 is TGTGCCAGCAGCAGCGCCCCGGCAGGCACCGGGGAGCTGTTTTTT. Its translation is CASSSAPAGTGELFF.

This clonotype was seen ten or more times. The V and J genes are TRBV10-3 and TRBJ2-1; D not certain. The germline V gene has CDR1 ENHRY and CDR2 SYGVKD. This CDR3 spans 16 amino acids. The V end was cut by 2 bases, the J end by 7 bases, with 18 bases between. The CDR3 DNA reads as TGTGCCATCAGTGAGCGGCTAGTGAGTTTTGGTAATGAGCAGTTCTTC. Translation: CAISERLVSFGNEQFF.

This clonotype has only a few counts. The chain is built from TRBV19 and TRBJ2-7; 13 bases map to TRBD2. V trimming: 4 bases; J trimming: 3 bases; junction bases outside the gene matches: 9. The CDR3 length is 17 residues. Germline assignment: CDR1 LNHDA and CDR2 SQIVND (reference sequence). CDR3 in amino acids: CASSNGLAGEGDYEQYF. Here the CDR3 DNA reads TGTGCCAGTAGTAACGGACTAGCGGGAGAAGGGGACTACGAGCAGTACTTC.

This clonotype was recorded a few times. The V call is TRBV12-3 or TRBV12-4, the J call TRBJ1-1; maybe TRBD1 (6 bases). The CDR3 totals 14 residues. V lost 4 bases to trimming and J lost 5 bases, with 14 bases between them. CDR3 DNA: TGTGCCAGCAGTTCACAGGGTGTAAGGACTGAAGCTTTCTTT. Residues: CASSSQGVRTEAFF.

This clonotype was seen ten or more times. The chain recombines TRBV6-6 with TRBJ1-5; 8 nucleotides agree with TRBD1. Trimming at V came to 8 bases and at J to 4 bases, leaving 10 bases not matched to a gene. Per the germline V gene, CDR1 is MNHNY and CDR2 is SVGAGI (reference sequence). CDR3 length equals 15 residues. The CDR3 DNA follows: TGTGCCAGCGGAATTGACAGGGGTGGTAATCAGCCCCAGCATTTT. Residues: CASGIDRGGNQPQHF.

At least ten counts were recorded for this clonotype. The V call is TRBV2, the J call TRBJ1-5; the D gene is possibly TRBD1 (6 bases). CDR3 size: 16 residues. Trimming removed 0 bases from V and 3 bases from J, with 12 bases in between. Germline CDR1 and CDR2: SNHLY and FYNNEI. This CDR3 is CASSEALQGYNQPQHF. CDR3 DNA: TGTGCCAGCAGTGAAGCGCTTCAGGGGTACAATCAGCCCCAGCATTTT.